Below, one TCR beta chain is given with its context. The sample belongs to a study of blood T cell repertoires in COVID-19. Study information: COVID-19 samples collected from the United States, Italy and Spain covered acute and convalescent phases. The analysed material was cDNA or gDNA that came from T cells, B-cell-depleted T cells, or PBMCs.

Looked up from germline, CDR1 is SGHRS and CDR2 is YFSETQ. The V segment lost 5 bases and the J segment 4 bases; nucleotides outside the gene matches: 4. This CDR3 has 14 amino acids. As originally analysed: Researchers report that nucleated cell counts were estimated from reference gene primer amplification. Sequencing was performed with immunoSEQ multiplex PCR; in TCRdb, only in-frame clones are kept and a portion is missing. That table furnishes V, J and clone size, whereas the DNA furnished D and trimming. This repertoire shows around 350,000 clones, approximately 86% found once; its top ten account for 3%.

The sequencing input was peripheral blood. V and J are TRBV5-1 and TRBJ1-4, with 8 nucleotides matching TRBD1. The TCR comes from a human donor in a cohort sampled during active COVID-19. In nucleotides, the CDR3 is TGCGCCAGCAGGAGTACAGGGGGTAATGAAAAACTGTTTTTT. Protein: CASRSTGGNEKLFF.